This TCR beta chain came from a study of blood T cell repertoires in COVID-19. Study overall: Donors in the United States, Italy and Spain gave samples during acute or convalescent COVID-19.

Sequencing was performed with immunoSEQ multiplex PCR; in TCRdb, only in-frame clones are kept and a portion is missing. The sample shows fewer than 250,000 clones, 75% to 90% of them seen only once. This receptor was taken from a man between 60 and 75 years old with acute or convalescent COVID-19. The source material was peripheral blood.

CDR3 DNA sequence: TGCGCCAGCAGCTTCGGGGACAGGGACCTAGAGACCCAGTACTTC. It yields the protein CASSFGDRDLETQYF. The V call is TRBV5-1, the J call TRBJ2-5; 9 bases fit TRBD1. CDR1 is SGHRS, CDR2 YFSETQ, per germline. CDR3 size: 15 residues. Trimming took 2 bases from V and 4 from J; bases not matched to a gene: 6.